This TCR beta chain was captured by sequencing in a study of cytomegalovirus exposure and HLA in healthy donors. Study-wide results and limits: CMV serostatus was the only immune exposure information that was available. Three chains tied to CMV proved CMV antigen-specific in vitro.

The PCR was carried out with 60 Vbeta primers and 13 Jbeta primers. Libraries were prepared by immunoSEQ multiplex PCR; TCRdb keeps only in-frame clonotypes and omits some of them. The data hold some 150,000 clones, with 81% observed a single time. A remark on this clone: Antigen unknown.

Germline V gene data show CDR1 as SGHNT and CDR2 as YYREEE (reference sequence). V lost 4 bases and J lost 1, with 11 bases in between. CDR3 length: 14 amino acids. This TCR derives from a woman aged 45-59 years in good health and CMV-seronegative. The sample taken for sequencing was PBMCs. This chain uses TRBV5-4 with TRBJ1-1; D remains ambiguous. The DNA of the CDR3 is TGTGCCAGCAGCAAACAGATACCGAACACTGAAGCTTTCTTT. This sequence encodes CASSKQIPNTEAFF.